There are many counts of the clone carrying this TCR beta chain. What it binds is unknown. These data belong to a study of T cells in Graves' hyperthyroidism and ophthalmopathy. Diagnosis rested on symptoms, serum thyroxine and TRAb, thyroid ultrasound, and orbital computed tomography. This sample holds PBMCs from 8 to 10 ml fresh peripheral blood. Amplified TCR beta CDR3 regions came from RNA transcripts. TCR CDR3 underwent first-round RT-PCR with the HTBI primer set. TCRdb reanalysed the multiplex PCR reads using MiXCR and keeps one entry per CDR3 protein. The table lists a few hundred thousand distinct CDR3 sequences, about 21% of them singletons. Points from the study as a whole: Ophthalmopathy cases were set apart from stable hyperthyroidism by a 13 V-J model. Blood also showed most of the thyroid clonotypes that were expanded above 0.001.

Germline-derived CDR1 and CDR2 are SGHRS and YFSETQ. Trimming removed 0 bases at V and 4 bases at J, with 12 bases between. The CDR3 is made up of 15 amino acids. The chain uses TRBV5-1 and TRBJ2-3, with D possibly being TRBD1 or TRBD2 (5 bases each). The clonotype originates from a woman in her 50s with Graves' hyperthyroidism. Sequencing was performed on blood. The CDR3 DNA follows: TGCGCCAGCAGCTTGGTTGGGGGACGACCAGATACGCAGTATTTT. Translation: CASSLVGGRPDTQYF.